This T cell receptor (beta chain) was obtained from a study of response to subunit inactivated influenza vaccine. Only a few counts were recorded for this clonotype. Germline assignment: CDR1 SEHNR and CDR2 FQNEAQ (reference sequence). This CDR3 spans 14 amino acids. Trimming left V 5 bases short and J 5 bases short, with 16 bases between. MiXCR was run by TCRdb on the RT-PCR reads, yielding one entry per CDR3 protein. The sample contains hundreds of thousands of distinct CDR3 sequences, 15% to 20% of which appear only once. The sample consisted of CD4+ T cells sorted from PBMCs, taken around 25 months after vaccination. The TCR originated in a man between 50 and 69 years old who received an inactivated influenza vaccine. The rearrangement joins TRBV7-9 to TRBJ2-7; no definite D call. The CDR3 DNA reads TGTGCCAGCAGCCAAATCTCAGGACCCCACGAGCAGTACTTC. This gives the protein CASSQISGPHEQYF.